These T cell receptor beta chains were read from a single sample in a study of T cell responses to AZD1222 COVID-19 vaccine. TCRdb's table, derived via immunoSEQ multiplex PCR, lists solely in-frame clones and lacks some. In the table there are some 130,000 clones, about nine tenths of which are singletons. The sequenced sample was peripheral blood, obtained 28 days after the second AZD1222 dose. Source of these receptors: an adult who received the AZD1222 COVID-19 vaccine. The conserved cysteine and the conserved F or W are not part of the CDR3 here.

V: TRBV6-2/TRBV6-3; J: TRBJ1-4; CDR3: ASSSREVNEKLF
V: TRBV19; J: TRBJ2-7; CDR3: ASSLSRATYEQY
V: TRBV9; J: TRBJ2-7; CDR3: ASSLRDSGSYEQY
V: TRBV5-6; J: TRBJ1-5; CDR3: ASSFGGFFSNQPQH
V: TRBV5-6; J: TRBJ2-1; CDR3: ASSEGLDSYNEQF
V: TRBV10-3; J: TRBJ1-1; CDR3: AISQQGANTEAF
V: TRBV19; J: TRBJ1-2; CDR3: ASSQASGVYGYT
V: TRBV5-1; J: TRBJ1-2; CDR3: ASSQEGAHYGYT
V: TRBV19; J: TRBJ1-5; CDR3: ASSRRRQFGPYSNQPQH
V: TRBV19; J: TRBJ1-5; CDR3: ASSARPYGGIDQPQH
V: TRBV4-1; J: TRBJ1-1; CDR3: ASSQGVLGSNTEAF
V: TRBV24-1; J: TRBJ2-3; CDR3: ATTDSRVGTDTQY
V: TRBV28; J: TRBJ1-2; CDR3: ASSLLGYGYT
V: TRBV5-4; J: TRBJ1-2; CDR3: ASSRGQGDYGYT
V: TRBV7-6; J: TRBJ1-1; CDR3: ASSLGQGGVNTEAF
V: TRBV6-5; J: TRBJ1-4; CDR3: ASSLQTSREKLF
V: TRBV6-5; J: TRBJ2-1; CDR3: ASSYSPGSGNEQF
V: TRBV5-1; J: TRBJ2-2; CDR3: ASSPRQNTGELF
V: TRBV6-5; J: TRBJ2-4; CDR3: ASTGLSENIQY
V: TRBV28; J: TRBJ1-5; CDR3: ASSLWQGTNQPQH
V: TRBV19; J: TRBJ1-1; CDR3: ASSMGQGNTEAF
V: TRBV5-4; J: TRBJ2-7; CDR3: ASSAGQANFYEQY
V: TRBV11-2; J: TRBJ2-1; CDR3: ASSIATGTGNEQF
V: TRBV30; J: TRBJ1-4; CDR3: AWSPGGGIAKLF
V: TRBV28; J: TRBJ1-2; CDR3: ASEGLGYT
V: TRBV6-2/TRBV6-3; J: TRBJ1-2; CDR3: ASSYSSYRGHGYT
V: TRBV5-1; J: TRBJ1-1; CDR3: ASSVTGINTEAF
V: TRBV5-1; J: TRBJ1-4; CDR3: ASSNMQGSQEKLF
V: TRBV2; J: TRBJ2-1; CDR3: ASSPLGGLAGYNEQF
V: TRBV28; J: TRBJ2-3; CDR3: ASSLSGAGTDTQY
V: TRBV3-1/TRBV3-2; J: TRBJ2-5; CDR3: ASSRFGLGAQY
V: TRBV7-8; J: TRBJ1-6; CDR3: ASSFWTPRDSPLH
V: TRBV28; J: TRBJ1-2; CDR3: ASDTGQGGYGYT
V: TRBV30; J: TRBJ2-5; CDR3: ARDRRGETQY
V: TRBV4-1; J: TRBJ1-6; CDR3: ASSLSILSPLH
V: TRBV7-2; J: TRBJ2-7; CDR3: ASSLVEGLEQY
V: TRBV7-2; J: TRBJ2-2; CDR3: ASSLVPGEGGELF
V: TRBV27; J: TRBJ1-4; CDR3: ASSRQGYNEKLF
V: TRBV6-5; J: TRBJ1-4; CDR3: ASSYLRRQGSEKLF
V: TRBV5-5; J: TRBJ1-4; CDR3: ASSPHEKLF
V: TRBV28; J: TRBJ1-4; CDR3: ASSPTGTGNREKLF
V: TRBV24-1; J: TRBJ1-2; CDR3: ATSTNYGYT
V: TRBV7-3; J: TRBJ2-2; CDR3: ASSPRSRGRSTGELF
V: TRBV2; J: TRBJ2-3; CDR3: ASSQARVAGGRTDTQY
V: TRBV5-8; J: TRBJ2-1; CDR3: ASSLVGGPYNEQF
V: TRBV7-7; J: TRBJ2-2; CDR3: ASSLDRGDTGELF
V: TRBV5-4; J: TRBJ1-2; CDR3: ASRGGAGASSYGYT
V: TRBV7-2; J: TRBJ1-2; CDR3: ASATVVST
V: TRBV24-1; J: TRBJ1-5; CDR3: ATSDSPPGDQPQH